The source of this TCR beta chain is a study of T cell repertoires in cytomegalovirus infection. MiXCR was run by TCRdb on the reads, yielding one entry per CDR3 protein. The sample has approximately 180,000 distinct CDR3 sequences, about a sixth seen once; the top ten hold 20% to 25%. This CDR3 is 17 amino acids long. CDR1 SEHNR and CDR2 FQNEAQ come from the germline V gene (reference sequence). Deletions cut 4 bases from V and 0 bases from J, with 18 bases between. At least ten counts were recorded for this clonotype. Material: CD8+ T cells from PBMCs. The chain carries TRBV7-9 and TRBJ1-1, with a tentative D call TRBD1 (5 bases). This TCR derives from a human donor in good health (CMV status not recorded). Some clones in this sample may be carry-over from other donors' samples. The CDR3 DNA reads TGTGCCAGCAGCTCAATCCCGGGGCAGCCCATGAACACTGAAGCTTTCTTT. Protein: CASSSIPGQPMNTEAFF.